One sample yielded the 4 T cell receptor beta chains listed below, sequenced in a study of blood T cell repertoires in COVID-19. The method was immunoSEQ multiplex PCR; TCRdb's version includes in-frame clones alone and lacks a portion of them. Here the sample spans roughly 100,000 clones, roughly 76% being singletons. The sequenced sample was peripheral blood. These TCRs come from a woman between 70 and 85 years old with acute or convalescent COVID-19.

The chain is built from TRBV18 and TRBJ1-1; TRBD1 aligns across 8 bases. Trimming cost V 3 bases and J 3 bases; bases outside gene matches: 9. The CDR3 covers 16 residues. Germline CDR1 KGHSH, CDR2 LQKENI. For the CDR3, the DNA is TGTGCCAGCTCACCTAGTAGCGCAGGGGGCCACACTGAAGCTTTCTTT. Protein product: CASSPSSAGGHTEAFF.

This clone has just a few counts. This sequence joins TRBV10-3 and TRBJ2-3; D is undetermined. Trimming pared 0 bases from V and 2 bases from J, leaving 12 bases between. The CDR3 length is 16 residues. The V gene's germline CDR1 is ENHRY and CDR2 SYGVKD. This CDR3 is CAISESEQAHTDTQYF. CDR3 bases: TGTGCCATCAGTGAGTCAGAGCAGGCACACACAGATACGCAGTATTTT.

The chain joins TRBV5-4 to TRBJ2-1; TRBD2 matches at 7 bases. The J segment lost 0 bases and the V segment lost 2 bases, leaving 5 bases of the junction unmatched. Germline V gene sequence: CDR1 SGHNT, CDR2 YYREEE (reference sequence). CDR3 length: 16 amino acids. CDR3 coding DNA: TGTGCCAGCAGCTTAGTCACTAGCGCCTCCTACAATGAGCAGTTCTTC. This sequence encodes CASSLVTSASYNEQFF.

The V and J genes are TRBV19 and TRBJ2-6; 10 bases are a match to TRBD1. V shed 4 bases, J shed 0 bases, and the junction held 3 bases outside the gene matches. Germline CDR1 LNHDA, CDR2 SQIVND (reference sequence). This CDR3 spans 17 amino acids. CDR3 sequence reads: CASSRQGASSGANVLTF. The CDR3 DNA reads TGTGCCAGTAGTAGACAGGGGGCGAGCTCTGGGGCCAACGTCCTGACTTTC.